The rows below give T cell receptor beta chains drawn from one sample of a study of blood T cell repertoires in COVID-19. The data were produced by immunoSEQ multiplex PCR, yet TCRdb's version contains in-frame clones alone and is incomplete. The top ten clones hold approximately 2% of a sample with 350,000 to 550,000 clones, around nine tenths of them seen once. The sample comprised PBMCs or T cells enriched from blood (not recorded which). Source of these receptors: a woman aged 18 to 35 with acute COVID-19. CDR3s include the opening cysteine and the closing phenylalanine or tryptophan. A D gene is named only where the DNA matches it firmly. Only some rows state a clone size, as once, few, many or a class for expanded clones.

D: .; V: TRBV18; size: .; J: TRBJ1-1; DNA: TGTGCCAGCTCACCAAGGGGTGGCAGATTGAACACTGAAGCTTTCTTT; CDR3: CASSPRGGRLNTEAFF
D: .; V: TRBV4-1; size: .; J: TRBJ2-5; DNA: TGCGCCAGCAGCCAAGATAGGGGATGGGAGACCCAGTACTTC; CDR3: CASSQDRGWETQYF
D: TRBD1; V: TRBV3-1/TRBV3-2; size: .; J: TRBJ1-5; DNA: TGTGCCAGCAGCCAAGGGACAGGGGCTCAGCCCCAGCATTTT; CDR3: CASSQGTGAQPQHF
D: TRBD1; V: TRBV3-1/TRBV3-2; size: .; J: TRBJ1-4; DNA: TGTGCCAGCAGCCAAGACCGGACAGGGAGTACCAATGAAAAACTGTTTTTT; CDR3: CASSQDRTGSTNEKLFF
D: TRBD1; V: TRBV29-1; size: once; J: TRBJ1-1; DNA: TGCAGCGTTGATTTGGACAGGGAGAACACTGAAGCTTTCTTT; CDR3: CSVDLDRENTEAFF
D: .; V: TRBV10-3; size: .; J: TRBJ2-1; DNA: TGTGCCATCAGTGGGTCCGGGGGCAATGAGCAGTTCTTC; CDR3: CAISGSGGNEQFF
D: .; V: TRBV22-1; size: .; J: TRBJ1-5; DNA: TGTCCTGGGAGCGCACGAGAGACAGGGTCAGATCAGCCCCAGCATTTT; CDR3: CPGSARETGSDQPQHF
D: .; V: TRBV19; size: few; J: TRBJ1-2; DNA: TGTGCCAGTAATAAGAGAACAAACGAGGCGTTCTATGGCTACACCTTC; CDR3: CASNKRTNEAFYGYTF
D: .; V: TRBV25-1; size: few; J: TRBJ2-7; DNA: TGTGCCAGCAGTCTCCAGGATTCCTACGAGCAGTACTTC; CDR3: CASSLQDSYEQYF
D: .; V: TRBV30; size: .; J: TRBJ1-3; DNA: TGTGCCCGGGGGGCGGCGAGCTCTGGAAACACCATATATTTT; CDR3: CARGAASSGNTIYF
D: TRBD1; V: TRBV2; size: .; J: TRBJ1-5; DNA: TGTGCCAGCACCCGACAGGGGGCAGGCAATCAGCCCCAGCATTTT; CDR3: CASTRQGAGNQPQHF
D: .; V: TRBV18; size: .; J: TRBJ1-4; DNA: TGTGCCAGCTCACCAGGAAAACAGGTCGGAAGTGAAAAACTGTTTTTT; CDR3: CASSPGKQVGSEKLFF
D: TRBD1; V: TRBV7-9; size: .; J: TRBJ1-2; DNA: TGTGCCAGCAGCTCATTCGGACAGGGAGGAGGCGGCTACACCTTC; CDR3: CASSSFGQGGGGYTF
D: .; V: TRBV6-2/TRBV6-3; size: .; J: TRBJ1-5; DNA: TGTGCCAGCAGTTACTCGACGGGGGGAGGTCAGCCCCAGCATTTT; CDR3: CASSYSTGGGQPQHF
D: .; V: TRBV29-1; size: .; J: TRBJ2-2; DNA: TGCAGCGTCCATGACAGGACGGGGACCGGGGAGCTGTTTTTT; CDR3: CSVHDRTGTGELFF
D: TRBD1; V: TRBV28; size: .; J: TRBJ1-5; DNA: TGTGCCAGCAGCCGGGACAGCCTCAATCAGCCCCAGCATTTT; CDR3: CASSRDSLNQPQHF
D: .; V: TRBV5-1; size: once; J: TRBJ1-1; DNA: TGCGCCAGCAGCTTCCCCAGAGGGTCGAACACTGAAGCTTTCTTT; CDR3: CASSFPRGSNTEAFF
D: .; V: TRBV14; size: .; J: TRBJ1-4; DNA: TGTGCCAGCAGCCAGGCGGATGAAAAACTGTTTTTT; CDR3: CASSQADEKLFF
D: TRBD2; V: TRBV5-1; size: .; J: TRBJ2-3; DNA: TGCGCCAGCAGCTCCCGACTAGCGGGAGGGCTAGATACGCAGTATTTT; CDR3: CASSSRLAGGLDTQYF
D: TRBD1; V: TRBV4-3; size: .; J: TRBJ1-2; DNA: TGCGCCAGCAGCCAAGCAGGGGGAGATGGCTACACCTTC; CDR3: CASSQAGGDGYTF